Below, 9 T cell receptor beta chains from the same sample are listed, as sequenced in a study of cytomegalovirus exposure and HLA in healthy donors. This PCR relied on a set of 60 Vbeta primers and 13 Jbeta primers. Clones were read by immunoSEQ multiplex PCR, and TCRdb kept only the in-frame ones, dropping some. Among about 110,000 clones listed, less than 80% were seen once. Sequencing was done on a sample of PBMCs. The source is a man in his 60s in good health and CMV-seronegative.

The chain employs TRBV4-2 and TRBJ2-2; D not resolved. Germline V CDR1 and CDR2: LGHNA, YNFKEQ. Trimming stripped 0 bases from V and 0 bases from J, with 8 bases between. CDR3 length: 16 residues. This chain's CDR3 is CASSQDTFANTGELFF. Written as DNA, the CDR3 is TGTGCCAGCAGCCAAGATACATTCGCGAACACCGGGGAGCTGTTTTTT.

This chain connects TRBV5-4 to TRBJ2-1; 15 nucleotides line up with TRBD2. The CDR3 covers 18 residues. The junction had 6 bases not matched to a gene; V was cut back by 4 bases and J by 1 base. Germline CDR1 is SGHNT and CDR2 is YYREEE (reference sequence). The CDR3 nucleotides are TGTGCCAGCAGCCTCAACGGACTAGCGGGGGGGTCCTACAATGAGCAGTTCTTC. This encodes CASSLNGLAGGSYNEQFF. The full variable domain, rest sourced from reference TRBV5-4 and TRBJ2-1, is ETGVTQSPTHLIKTRGQQVTLRCSSQSGHNTVSWYQQALGQGPQFIFQYYREEENGRGNFPPRFSGLQFPNYSSELNVNALELDDSALYLCASSLNGLAGGSYNEQFFGPGTRLTVL.

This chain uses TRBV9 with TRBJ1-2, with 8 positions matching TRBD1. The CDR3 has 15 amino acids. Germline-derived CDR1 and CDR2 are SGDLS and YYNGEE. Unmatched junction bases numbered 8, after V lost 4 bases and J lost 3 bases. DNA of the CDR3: TGTGCCAGCAGCCCAGGACAGGGAAGAGACTATGGCTACACCTTC. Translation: CASSPGQGRDYGYTF.

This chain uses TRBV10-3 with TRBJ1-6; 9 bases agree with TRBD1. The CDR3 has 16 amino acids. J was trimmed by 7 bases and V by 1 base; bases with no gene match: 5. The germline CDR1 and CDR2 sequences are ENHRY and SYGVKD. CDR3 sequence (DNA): TGTGCCATCAGTGAGTTACAGGGGGCTATGAATTCACCCCTCCACTTT. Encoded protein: CAISELQGAMNSPLHF.

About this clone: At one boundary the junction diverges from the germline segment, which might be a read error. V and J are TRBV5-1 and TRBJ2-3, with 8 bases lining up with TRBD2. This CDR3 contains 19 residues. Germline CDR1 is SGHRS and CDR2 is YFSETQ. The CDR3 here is CASSLRAGAGYLDTDMQYF. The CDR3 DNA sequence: TGCGCCAGCAGCTTGAGAGCGGGGGCCGGATATCTCGACACAGATATGCAGTATTTT. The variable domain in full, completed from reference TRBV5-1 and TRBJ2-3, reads KAGVTQTPRYLIKTRGQQVTLSCSPISGHRSVSWYQQTPGQGLQFLFEYFSETQRNKGNFPGRFSGRQFSNSRSEMNVSTLELGDSALYLCASSLRAGAGYLDTDMQYFGPGTRLTVL.

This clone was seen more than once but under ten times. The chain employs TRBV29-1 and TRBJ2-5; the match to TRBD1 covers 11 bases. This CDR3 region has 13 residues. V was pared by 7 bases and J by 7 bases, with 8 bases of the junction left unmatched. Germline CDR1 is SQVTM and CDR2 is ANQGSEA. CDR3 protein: CSARDRGDGTQYF. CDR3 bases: TGCAGCGCCCGGGACAGGGGGGACGGGACCCAGTACTTC.

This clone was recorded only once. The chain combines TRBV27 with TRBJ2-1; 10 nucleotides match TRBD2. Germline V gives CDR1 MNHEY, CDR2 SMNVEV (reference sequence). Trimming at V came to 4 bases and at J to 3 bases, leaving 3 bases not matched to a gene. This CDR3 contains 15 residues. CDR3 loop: CASSSLAGVYNEQFF. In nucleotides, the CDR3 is TGTGCCAGCAGTTCCCTAGCGGGGGTCTACAATGAGCAGTTCTTC.

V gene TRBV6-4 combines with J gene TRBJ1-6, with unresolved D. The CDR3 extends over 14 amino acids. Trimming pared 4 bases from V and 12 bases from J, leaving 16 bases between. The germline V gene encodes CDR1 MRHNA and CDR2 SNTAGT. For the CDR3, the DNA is TGTGCCAGCAGTGGCGGGAGGGAAAAAGTACCCCTCCACTTT. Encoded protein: CASSGGREKVPLHF.

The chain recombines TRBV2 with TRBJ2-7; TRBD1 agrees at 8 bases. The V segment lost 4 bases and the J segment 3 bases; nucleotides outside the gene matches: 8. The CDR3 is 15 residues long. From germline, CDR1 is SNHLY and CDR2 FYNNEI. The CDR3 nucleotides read TGTGCCAGCAGTGGCCAGACAGGGGACCACTACGAGCAGTACGTC. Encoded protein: CASSGQTGDHYEQYV.